The rows below give T cell receptor beta chains drawn from one sample of a study of tumor and adjacent non-tumor tissue in lung cancer. Each CDR3 protein is one row after TCRdb ran MiXCR on the multiplex PCR reads. The table lists approximately 76,000 distinct CDR3 sequences, approximately 68% of them singletons. Sequenced material: lung tumor tissue. The receptors were sampled from a woman aged 70 to 79 with non-small cell lung cancer. CDR3s include the opening cysteine and the closing phenylalanine or tryptophan. A D gene is named only where the DNA matches it firmly. Size tells how often a clone was seen (once, few, many) or the class of an expanded clone, and some rows leave it out.

many TRBD2 TRBJ2-1 TRBV20-1 TGCAGTGCTGGGGAACTAGCGGGAGACGATAATGAGCAGTTCTTC CSAGELAGDDNEQFF
. . TRBJ2-4 TRBV12-3/TRBV12-4 TGTGCCAGCTCTAAGGGCGCAGATGGCTTAAACATTAAATACTTC CASSKGADGLNIKYF
. . TRBJ1-3 TRBV29-1 TGCAGCGTTTTGGGGGGGGCGAATGGAAACACGATATATTTT CSVLGGANGNTIYF
. TRBD1 TRBJ2-6 TRBV10-3 TGTACCATCAGTGAGCTAGGGGGCGCTGGGGCCAATGTCCTGACTTTC CTISELGGAGANVLTF
. TRBD2 TRBJ2-3 TRBV20-1 TGCACTGCATTAGCGGGAGATGGTCCATGGACCACAAATATGCAGTATTTT CTALAGDGPWTTNMQYF
few . TRBJ1-2 TRBV11-1 TGTGCCGGCAGTCATTCGGGAGTTGGCTATACCTACACCTTC CAGSHSGVGYTYTF
once TRBD2 TRBJ2-7 TRBV10-3 TGTGCCATCAGTGAGTCGATGTCGGGAGGGCACGAGCGGTACTTC CAISESMSGGHERYF
. TRBD2 TRBJ2-1 TRBV11-3 TGTATCAGCAGCCTAGCTAGCGGGAGCTACAATGAGCAGTTCTTC CISSLASGSYNEQFF
many TRBD1 TRBJ2-5 TRBV12-3/TRBV12-4 TGTGCCAGCAGTCCCGGGACAGCACAAGAGACCCAGTACTTC CASSPGTAQETQYF
many . TRBJ2-1 TRBV29-1 TGCAGCTTCAAATGGGAATTTGGGAATGAGCAGTTCTTC CSFKWEFGNEQFF
many TRBD1 TRBJ2-5 TRBV7-8 TGTGCCAGCAGCTACAGGACAGGGCTTGGGGGAGAGACCCAGTACTTC CASSYRTGLGGETQYF
. . TRBJ2-7 TRBV29-1 TGCAGCGTTTCTACCGCGAGCTTTGGCGAGCAGTACTTC CSVSTASFGEQYF
many TRBD1 TRBJ1-5 TRBV20-1 TGCAGTGCCGAAGGGACAGGGGCCAATCAGCCCCAGCATTTT CSAEGTGANQPQHF
medium-sized TRBD1 TRBJ2-1 TRBV29-1 TGCAGCGTCCGCGGACAGGTGGGCAATGAGCAGTTCTTC CSVRGQVGNEQFF
. . TRBJ1-2 TRBV28 TGTACCAGCCGGGACGGATGTAACTATGGCTACACCTTC CTSRDGCNYGYTF
many TRBD1 TRBJ1-2 TRBV28 TGTGCCAGCAGTCAGGGGGCCGGCTATGGCTACACCTTC CASSQGAGYGYTF
. . TRBJ2-3 TRBV11-2 TGTGCCAGCAGCGCCGGATTTGACAGTAACACAGATACGCAGTTTTTT CASSAGFDSNTDTQFF
. . TRBJ1-1 TRBV28 TGTGCCAGTAGTCCCCTCGGGGGGCCCTGGTTAAACACTGAAGCTTTCTTT CASSPLGGPWLNTEAFF
. TRBD1 TRBJ1-6 TRBV12-3/TRBV12-4 TGTGACAGCAGTTTATGGGACAGGGGGCCAGGCAGACCCCTCCACTTT CDSSLWDRGPGRPLHF
once . TRBJ1-2 TRBV10-3 TGTGCCGTCAGTGAGTCTGGGGTTTTAGGCGGCTACACCTTC CAVSESGVLGGYTF
. TRBD1 TRBJ2-7 TRBV19 TGTGCCAGTAGTAAAAGACAGGGGGAAGGCGAGCACTACTTC CASSKRQGEGEHYF
. . TRBJ1-2 TRBV14 TGTGCTAGCAGTTCCCCAGGGAATGGCTACACCTTC CASSSPGNGYTF
. TRBD2 TRBJ2-1 TRBV24-1 TGTGCCACTAGTGATTTTACTTCGGTACTAGCGGGAGACGAGCAGCTCTTC CATSDFTSVLAGDEQLF
. TRBD2 TRBJ2-7 TRBV29-1 TGTAGCGTTGAAGATAATCAGTCTAGCGGGAGCCACGAGCACTACTTC CSVEDNQSSGSHEHYF
. TRBD2 TRBJ2-1 TRBV10-2 TGCGCCAGCATTTATGGACTAGTGGGATTATACAATGAGCAGTTCTTC CASIYGLVGLYNEQFF
. TRBD2 TRBJ2-1 TRBV11-3 TGTGCCAGCATCTTGGCTAGCGGGTGCTACAATGAGCAGTTCTTC CASILASGCYNEQFF
. . TRBJ1-1 TRBV29-1 TGCAGCGCCTGGATGGTATCTACAGGACTCTTT CSAWMVSTGLF
. TRBD1 TRBJ2-7 TRBV10-3 TGTGCCACCAGTGAGTCGGACAGGAGCTCCTACAATGAGCAGTACTTC CATSESDRSSYNEQYF
many . TRBJ2-5 TRBV28 TGTGCCAGCAGTTTAGCGGGGAACCAAGAGACCCAGTACTTC CASSLAGNQETQYF
. TRBD2 TRBJ2-1 TRBV6-2/TRBV6-3 TGTGTCAGCAGCCGGACTAGCGGGAGTAGTAATGAGCAGTTCTTC CVSSRTSGSSNEQFF
. . TRBJ2-1 TRBV29-1 TGTAGGGTTAATCGGGAGTACAATGAGCAGTTCTTC CRVNREYNEQFF
. . TRBJ2-1 TRBV29-1 TGCAGCGTTGAAGATGCCGGGAATGAGCAGTTCTTT CSVEDAGNEQFF
few TRBD2 TRBJ2-2 TRBV29-1 TGTAGCGTTGGGGGGGACGGGGAGCCGTTTTTT CSVGGDGEPFF
once . TRBJ1-2 TRBV11-1 TGTACCAGCAGTCACACGGGAGTTGGCTATGGCTACACCTTC CTSSHTGVGYGYTF
. TRBD2 TRBJ2-3 TRBV29-1 TGCAGCGTTGGCATGGGGACTAGCGGGAAAGGGGATACGCAGTATTTT CSVGMGTSGKGDTQYF
many . TRBJ2-2 TRBV29-1 TGCAGCGTTGATTATGGGGGAGGGAACACCGGGGAGCTGTTTTTT CSVDYGGGNTGELFF
. . TRBJ1-2 TRBV6-5 TGTGCCAGCAGTTACTTGATAAACCAGGGTTGGGGCTATACCTTC CASSYLINQGWGYTF